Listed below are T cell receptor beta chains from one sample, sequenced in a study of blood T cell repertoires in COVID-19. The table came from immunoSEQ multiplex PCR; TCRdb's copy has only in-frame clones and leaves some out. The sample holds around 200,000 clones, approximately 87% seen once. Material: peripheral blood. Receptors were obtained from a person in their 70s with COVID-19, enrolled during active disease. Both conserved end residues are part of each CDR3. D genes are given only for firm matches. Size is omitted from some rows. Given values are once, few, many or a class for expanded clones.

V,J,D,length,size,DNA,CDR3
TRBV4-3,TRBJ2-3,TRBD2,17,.,TGCGCCAGCAGCCAAGATCTAGGGCTAGCGGGAGGGGATACGCAGTATTTT,CASSQDLGLAGGDTQYF
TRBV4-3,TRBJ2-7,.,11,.,TGCGCCAGCTTAGGGGGGGGCGAGCAGTACTTC,CASLGGGEQYF
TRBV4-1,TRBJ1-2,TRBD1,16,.,TGCGCCAGCAGCCCAGAGGGGACAGCTCTTAACTATGGCTACACCTTC,CASSPEGTALNYGYTF
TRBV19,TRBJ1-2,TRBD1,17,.,TGTGCCAGTAGTATCGGGACAGGGTCCTCTGTACTCTATGGCTACACCTTC,CASSIGTGSSVLYGYTF
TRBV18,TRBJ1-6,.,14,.,TGTGCCAGCTCACCACTTGACAAAGGCTCACCCCTCCACTTT,CASSPLDKGSPLHF
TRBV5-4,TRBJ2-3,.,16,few,TGTGCCAGCAGCCGGAGATTGACAGGTCCCACAGATACGCAGTATTTT,CASSRRLTGPTDTQYF
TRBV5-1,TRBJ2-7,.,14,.,TGCGCCAGCAGCTTAGGATCAGGGGCCTACGAGCAGTACTTC,CASSLGSGAYEQYF
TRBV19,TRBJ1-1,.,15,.,TGTGCCAGTAGTATAGTTTGGACAGTGAACACTGAAGCTTTCTTT,CASSIVWTVNTEAFF
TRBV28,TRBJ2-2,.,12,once,TGTGCCAGCACAGAGAACACCGGGGAGCTGTTTTTT,CASTENTGELFF
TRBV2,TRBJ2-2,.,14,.,TGTGCCAGCCACATCCAGGGGACGACCGGGGAGCTGTTTTTT,CASHIQGTTGELFF
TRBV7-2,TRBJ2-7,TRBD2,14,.,TGTGCCAGCAGCTCGACTAGCGGGACGTACGAGCAGTACTTC,CASSSTSGTYEQYF
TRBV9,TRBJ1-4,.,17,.,TGTGCCAGCAGCGTAGGCGGAACGGATGCAACTAATGAAAAACTGTTTTTT,CASSVGGTDATNEKLFF
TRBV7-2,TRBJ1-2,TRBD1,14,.,TGTGCCAGCAGCGCAATCAGGACAGGGATCGGCTACACCTTC,CASSAIRTGIGYTF
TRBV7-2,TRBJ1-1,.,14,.,TGTGCCAGCAGCTTAGAATTGGTCAGGGGTGCAGCTTTCTTT,CASSLELVRGAAFF
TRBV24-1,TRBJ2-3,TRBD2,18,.,TGTGCCACCAGTGATCCCCAGCTCGGGAGGGCCCGCACAGATACGCAGTATTTT,CATSDPQLGRARTDTQYF
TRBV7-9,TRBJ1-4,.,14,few,TGTGCCAGCAGCCGACTCTCAACTAATGAAAAACTGTTTTTT,CASSRLSTNEKLFF
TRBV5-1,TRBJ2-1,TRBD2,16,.,TGCGCCAGCTCCGAAGAACTAGCGGGGCCCGGAGATGAGCAGTTCTTC,CASSEELAGPGDEQFF
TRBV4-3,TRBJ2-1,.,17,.,TGCGCCAGCAGCCAAGATCACACCGCCGGAGGTCGCGTGGAAACGATCTTC,CASSQDHTAGGRVETIF
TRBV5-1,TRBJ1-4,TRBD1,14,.,TGCGCCAGCAGCACTGGACAGGGTGGGGAAAAACTGTTTTTT,CASSTGQGGEKLFF
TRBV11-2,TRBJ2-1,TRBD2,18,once,TGTGCCAGCAGCCCACAACCACCTACTAGCGGGAGTAGAATTGAGCAGTTCTTC,CASSPQPPTSGSRIEQFF
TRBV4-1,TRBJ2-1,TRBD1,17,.,TGCGCCAGCAGCCAAACAGGGGGACCGAGCTCCTACAATGAGCAGTTCTTC,CASSQTGGPSSYNEQFF
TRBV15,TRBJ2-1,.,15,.,TGTGCCACCAGCAGAGAACTCGTGTCCTACAATGAGCAGTTCTTC,CATSRELVSYNEQFF
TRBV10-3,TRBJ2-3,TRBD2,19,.,TGTGCCATCAGTGTCGTATGGCAAGGGGGGACTAGCGGCACAGATACGCAGTATTTT,CAISVVWQGGTSGTDTQYF
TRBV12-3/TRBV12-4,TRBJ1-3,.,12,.,TGTGCCAGCACGCTTCGGTCGGGCACCATATATTTT,CASTLRSGTIYF
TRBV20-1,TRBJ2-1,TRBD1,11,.,TGCAGTGGACAGGGAAACAATGAGCAGTTCTTC,CSGQGNNEQFF
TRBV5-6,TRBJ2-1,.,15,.,TGTGCCAGCAGCTCTCCACAGGGTTTTCGGGATGAGCAGTTCTTC,CASSSPQGFRDEQFF
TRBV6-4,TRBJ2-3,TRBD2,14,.,TGTGCCAGGGCGGGAGGGGCTAGCACAGATACGCAGTATTTT,CARAGGASTDTQYF
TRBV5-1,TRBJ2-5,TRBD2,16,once,TGCGCCAGCAGCTTTGAGATAGCGGGGTCCCAAGAGACCCAGTACTTC,CASSFEIAGSQETQYF
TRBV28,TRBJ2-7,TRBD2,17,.,TGTGCCAGCAGTTTCCGTCGACTAGCGGGGGGATCCTACGAGCAGTACTTC,CASSFRRLAGGSYEQYF
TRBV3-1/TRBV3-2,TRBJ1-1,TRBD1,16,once,TGTGCCAGCAGCTTGCTGTCAGGGGGCAAGGTCACTGAAGCTTTCTTT,CASSLLSGGKVTEAFF
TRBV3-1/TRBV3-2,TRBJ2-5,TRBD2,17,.,TGTGCCAGCAGCTCGGGCCTAGCGGGGGGGAACCAAGAGACCCAGTACTTC,CASSSGLAGGNQETQYF
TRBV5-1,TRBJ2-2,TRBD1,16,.,TGCGCCAGCAGCGCGATGACAGGGGGGAACACCGGGGAGCTGTTTTTT,CASSAMTGGNTGELFF
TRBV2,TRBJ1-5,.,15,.,TGTGCCAGCAGGGGTGGGGCCACCCTCAATCAGCCCCAGCATTTT,CASRGGATLNQPQHF
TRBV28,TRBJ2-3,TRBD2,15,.,TGTGCCAGCATGAGCGGGGGGGCCGGTGGAGATACGCAGTATTTT,CASMSGGAGGDTQYF
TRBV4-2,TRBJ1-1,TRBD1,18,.,TGTGCCAGCAGCCAAGGACTCCGACGACAGGGGCGGAACACTGAAGCTTTCTTT,CASSQGLRRQGRNTEAFF
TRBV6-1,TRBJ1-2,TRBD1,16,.,TGTGCCAGCAGTGAAGTGCTCGGACAGGTGGTTTCTGGCTACACCTTC,CASSEVLGQVVSGYTF
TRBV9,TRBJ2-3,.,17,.,TGTGCCAGCAGCGTAGCGGGGAAGCGGCCCCCGTCAGATACGCAGTATTTT,CASSVAGKRPPSDTQYF
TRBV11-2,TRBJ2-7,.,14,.,TGTGCCAGCAGCTTGGGGGGAACCTCCTACGAGCAGTACTTC,CASSLGGTSYEQYF
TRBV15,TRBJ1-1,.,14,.,TGTGCCACCAGCAGAGGTGGAGAGAACACTGAAGCTTTCTTT,CATSRGGENTEAFF
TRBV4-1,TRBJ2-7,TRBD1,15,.,TGCGCCAGTGGGGTCCCGGGACAGGGGGCCCACGAGCAGTACTTC,CASGVPGQGAHEQYF
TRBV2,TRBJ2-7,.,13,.,TGTGCCAGCAAAGACGGGAACCAATACGAGCAGTACTTC,CASKDGNQYEQYF
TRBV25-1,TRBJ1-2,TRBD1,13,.,TGTGCCAGCACCCTCCCGGGACAGGGGGCCTACACCTTC,CASTLPGQGAYTF
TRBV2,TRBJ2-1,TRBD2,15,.,TGTGCCAGCAGTCCGACTAGCGGGGGAGTTGTTGGGCAGTTCTTC,CASSPTSGGVVGQFF
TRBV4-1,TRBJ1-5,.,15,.,TGCGCCAGCAGTTTTTCTCGGGCCGCGGGACAGCCCCAGCATTTT,CASSFSRAAGQPQHF
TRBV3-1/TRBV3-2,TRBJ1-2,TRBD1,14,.,TGTGCCAGCAGCCTCGGGACAGGAAACTATGGCTACACCTTC,CASSLGTGNYGYTF
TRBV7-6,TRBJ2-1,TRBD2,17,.,TGTGCCAGCAGCGCCGGACTAGCGGGAAGCTCCTACAATGAGCAGTTCTTC,CASSAGLAGSSYNEQFF
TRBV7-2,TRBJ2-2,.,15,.,TGTGCCAGCAGCTTAGCGTCCAGGGGCCACGGGGAGCTGTTTTTT,CASSLASRGHGELFF
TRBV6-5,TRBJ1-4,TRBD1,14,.,TGTGCCAGCTTTAATTCACAGGGGGGGGCTTCGTTGTTTTTT,CASFNSQGGASLFF
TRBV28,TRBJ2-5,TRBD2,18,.,TGTGCCAGCAACCGAGACCCTTTAGCGGGGGACATGGGAGAGACCCAGTACTTC,CASNRDPLAGDMGETQYF